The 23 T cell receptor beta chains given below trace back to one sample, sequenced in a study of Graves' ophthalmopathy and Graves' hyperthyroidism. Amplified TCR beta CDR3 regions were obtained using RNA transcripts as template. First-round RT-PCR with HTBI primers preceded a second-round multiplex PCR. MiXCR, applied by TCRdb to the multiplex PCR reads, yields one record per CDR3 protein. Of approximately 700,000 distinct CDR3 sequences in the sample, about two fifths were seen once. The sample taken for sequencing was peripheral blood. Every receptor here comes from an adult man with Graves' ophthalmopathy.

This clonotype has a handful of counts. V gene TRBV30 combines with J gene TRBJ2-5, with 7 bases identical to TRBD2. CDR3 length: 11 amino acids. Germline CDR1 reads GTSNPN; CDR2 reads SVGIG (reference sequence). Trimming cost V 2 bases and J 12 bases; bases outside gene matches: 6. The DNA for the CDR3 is TGTGCCTGGAGTACGTCGAGCGGGGAGTACTTC. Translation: CAWSTSSGEYF.

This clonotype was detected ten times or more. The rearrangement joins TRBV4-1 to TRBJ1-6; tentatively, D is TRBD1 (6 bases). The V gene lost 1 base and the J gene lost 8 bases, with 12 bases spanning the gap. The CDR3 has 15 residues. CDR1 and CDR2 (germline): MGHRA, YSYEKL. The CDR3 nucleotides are TGCGCCAGCAGCCAAGCGTGGGGGCAAGATTCACCCCTCCACTTT. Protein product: CASSQAWGQDSPLHF.

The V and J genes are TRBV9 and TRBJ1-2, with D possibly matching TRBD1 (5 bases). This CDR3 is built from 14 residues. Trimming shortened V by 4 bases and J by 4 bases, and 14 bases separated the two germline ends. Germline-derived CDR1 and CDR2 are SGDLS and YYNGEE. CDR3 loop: CASSPTGTPYGYTF. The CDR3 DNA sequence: TGTGCCAGCAGCCCCACCGGGACCCCCTATGGCTACACCTTC.

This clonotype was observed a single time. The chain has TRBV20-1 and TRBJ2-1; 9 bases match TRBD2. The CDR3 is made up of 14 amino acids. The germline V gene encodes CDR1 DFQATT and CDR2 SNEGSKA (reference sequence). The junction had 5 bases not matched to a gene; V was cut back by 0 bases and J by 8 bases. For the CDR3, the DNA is TGCAGTGCTAGAGATCTATTAGCGGGGGATGAGCAGTTCTTC. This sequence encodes CSARDLLAGDEQFF.

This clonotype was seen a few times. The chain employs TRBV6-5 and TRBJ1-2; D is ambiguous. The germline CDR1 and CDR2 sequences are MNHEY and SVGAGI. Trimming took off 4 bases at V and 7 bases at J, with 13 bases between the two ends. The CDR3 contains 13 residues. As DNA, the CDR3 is TGTGCCAGCAGTTTAGGAGGTAGCGGTGGCTACACCTTC. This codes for CASSLGGSGGYTF.

As DNA, the CDR3 is TGCAGCGCGGACAGATCGAACACTGAAGCTTTCTTT. Residues: CSADRSNTEAFF. The genes are TRBV29-1 and TRBJ1-1; TRBD1 might be the D (6 bases). Between the trimmed V and J ends, which lost 7 bases and 1 base, there was a span of 10 bases. CDR1 is SQVTM, CDR2 ANQGSEA, per germline. This CDR3 spans 12 amino acids.

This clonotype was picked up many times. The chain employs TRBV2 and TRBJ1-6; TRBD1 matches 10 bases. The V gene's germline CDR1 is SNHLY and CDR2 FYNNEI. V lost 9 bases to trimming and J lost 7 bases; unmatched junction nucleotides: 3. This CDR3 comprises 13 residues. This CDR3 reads CARKGQGNSPLHF. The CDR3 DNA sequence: TGTGCCAGAAAGGGACAGGGGAATTCACCCCTCCACTTT.

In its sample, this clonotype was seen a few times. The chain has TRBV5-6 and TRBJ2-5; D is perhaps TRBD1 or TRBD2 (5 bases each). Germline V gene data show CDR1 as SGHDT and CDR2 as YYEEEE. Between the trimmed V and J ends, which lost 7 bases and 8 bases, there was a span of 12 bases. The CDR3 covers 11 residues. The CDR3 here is CASGGEGTQYF. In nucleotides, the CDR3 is TGTGCCAGCGGGGGTGAGGGAACCCAGTACTTC.

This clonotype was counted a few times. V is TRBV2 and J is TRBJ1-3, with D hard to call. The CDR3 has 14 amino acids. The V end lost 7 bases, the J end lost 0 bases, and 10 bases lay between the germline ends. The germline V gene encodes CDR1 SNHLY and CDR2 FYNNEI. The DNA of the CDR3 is TGTGCCAGCACTAACACCTTCTCTGGAAACACCATATATTTT. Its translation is CASTNTFSGNTIYF.

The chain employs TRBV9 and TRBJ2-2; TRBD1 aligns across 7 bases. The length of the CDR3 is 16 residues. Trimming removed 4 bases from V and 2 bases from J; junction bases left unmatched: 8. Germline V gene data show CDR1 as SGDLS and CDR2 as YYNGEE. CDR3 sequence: CASSQRGQPNTGELFF. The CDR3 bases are TGTGCCAGCAGCCAGAGGGGGCAACCAAACACCGGGGAGCTGTTTTTT. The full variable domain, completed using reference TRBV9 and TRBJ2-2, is DSGVTQTPKHLITATGQRVTLRCSPRSGDLSVYWYQQSLDQGLQFLIQYYNGEERAKGNILERFSAQQFPDLHSELNLSSLELGDSALYFCASSQRGQPNTGELFFGEGSRLTVL.

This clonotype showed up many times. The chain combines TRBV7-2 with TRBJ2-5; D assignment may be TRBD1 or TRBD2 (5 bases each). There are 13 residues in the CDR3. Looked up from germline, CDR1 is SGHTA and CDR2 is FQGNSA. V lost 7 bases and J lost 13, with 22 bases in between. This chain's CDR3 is CASTLDGAPDRYF. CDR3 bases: TGTGCCAGCACCCTAGACGGGGCGCCTGATAGGTACTTC.

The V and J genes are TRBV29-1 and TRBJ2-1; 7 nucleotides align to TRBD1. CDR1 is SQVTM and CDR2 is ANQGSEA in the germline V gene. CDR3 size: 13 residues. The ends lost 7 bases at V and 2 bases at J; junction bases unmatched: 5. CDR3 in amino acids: CSAEGQPYNEQFF. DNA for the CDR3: TGCAGCGCAGAGGGACAGCCCTACAATGAGCAGTTCTTC.

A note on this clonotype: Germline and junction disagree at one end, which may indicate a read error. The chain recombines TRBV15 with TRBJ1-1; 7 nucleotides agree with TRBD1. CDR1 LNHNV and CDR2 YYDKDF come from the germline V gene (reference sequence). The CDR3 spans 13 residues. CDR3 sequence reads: CATSRGQDTEAFF. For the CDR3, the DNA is TGCGCCACCAGCAGAGGACAGGACACTGAAGCTTTCTTT.

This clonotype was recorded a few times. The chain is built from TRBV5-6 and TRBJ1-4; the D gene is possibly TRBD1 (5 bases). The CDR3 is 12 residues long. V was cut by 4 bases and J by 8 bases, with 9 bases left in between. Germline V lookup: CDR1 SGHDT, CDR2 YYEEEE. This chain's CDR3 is CASSGWGEKLFF. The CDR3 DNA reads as TGTGCCAGCAGCGGTTGGGGGGAAAAACTGTTTTTT.

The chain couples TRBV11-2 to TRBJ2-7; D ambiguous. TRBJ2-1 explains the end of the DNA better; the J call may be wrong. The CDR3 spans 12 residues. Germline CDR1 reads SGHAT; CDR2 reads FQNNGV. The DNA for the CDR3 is TGTGCCAGCAGCTTAGGATCGGATGAGCAGTTCTTC. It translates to CASSLGSDEQFF.

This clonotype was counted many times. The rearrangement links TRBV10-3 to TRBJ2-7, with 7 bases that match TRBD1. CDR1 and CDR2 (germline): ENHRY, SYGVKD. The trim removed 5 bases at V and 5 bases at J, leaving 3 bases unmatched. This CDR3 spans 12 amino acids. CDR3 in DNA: TGTGCCATCAGTCCGACAGGGAACGAGCAGTACTTC. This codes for CAISPTGNEQYF.

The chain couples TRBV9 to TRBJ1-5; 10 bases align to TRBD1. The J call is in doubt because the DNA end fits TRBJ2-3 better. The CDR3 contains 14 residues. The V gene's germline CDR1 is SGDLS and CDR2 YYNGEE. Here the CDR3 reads CASSAGQGEGTQYF. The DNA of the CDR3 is TGTGCCAGCAGCGCCGGACAGGGGGAAGGTACGCAGTATTTT.

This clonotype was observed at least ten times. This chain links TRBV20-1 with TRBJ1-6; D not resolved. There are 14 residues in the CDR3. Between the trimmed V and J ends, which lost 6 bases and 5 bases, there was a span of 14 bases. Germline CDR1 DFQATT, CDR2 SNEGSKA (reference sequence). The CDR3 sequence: CSARPIGHNSPLHF. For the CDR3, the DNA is TGCAGTGCCAGGCCGATAGGCCATAATTCACCCCTCCACTTT.

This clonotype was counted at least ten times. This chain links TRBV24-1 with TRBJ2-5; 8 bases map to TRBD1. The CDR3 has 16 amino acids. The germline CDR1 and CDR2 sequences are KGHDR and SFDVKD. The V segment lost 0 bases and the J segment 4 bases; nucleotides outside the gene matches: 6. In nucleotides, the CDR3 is TGTGCCACCAGTGATTTGCCGCAGGGGGCTGGAGAGACCCAGTACTTC. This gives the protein CATSDLPQGAGETQYF.

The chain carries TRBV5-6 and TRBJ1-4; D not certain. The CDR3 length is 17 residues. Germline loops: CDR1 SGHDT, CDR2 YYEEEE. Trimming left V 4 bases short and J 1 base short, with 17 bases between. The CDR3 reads CASSPPPGEQTNEKLFF. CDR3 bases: TGTGCCAGCAGCCCTCCCCCCGGGGAGCAAACTAATGAAAAACTGTTTTTT.

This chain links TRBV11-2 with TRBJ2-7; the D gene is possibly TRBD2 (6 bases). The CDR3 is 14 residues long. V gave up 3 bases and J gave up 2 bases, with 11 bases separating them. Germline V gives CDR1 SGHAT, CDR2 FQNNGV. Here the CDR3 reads CASSFRGRTYEQYF. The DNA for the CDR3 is TGTGCCAGCAGCTTCAGAGGGAGGACCTACGAGCAGTACTTC.

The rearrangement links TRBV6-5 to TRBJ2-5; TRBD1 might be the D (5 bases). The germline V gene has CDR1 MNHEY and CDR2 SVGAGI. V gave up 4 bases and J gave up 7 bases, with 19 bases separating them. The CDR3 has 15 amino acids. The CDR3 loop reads CASSFGGAQRGTQYF. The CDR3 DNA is TGTGCCAGCAGTTTCGGTGGGGCGCAGAGAGGGACCCAGTACTTC.

The CDR3 DNA sequence: TGTGCCAGCAGTTACTCCCCTTACGGGGATGGCTACACCTTC. It is translated as CASSYSPYGDGYTF. J is TRBJ1-2 and V is TRBV6-6; D unclear. Germline values: CDR1 MNHNY, CDR2 SVGAGI (reference sequence). CDR3 size: 14 residues. The V and J ends lost 0 bases and 6 bases respectively, with 11 bases between them.